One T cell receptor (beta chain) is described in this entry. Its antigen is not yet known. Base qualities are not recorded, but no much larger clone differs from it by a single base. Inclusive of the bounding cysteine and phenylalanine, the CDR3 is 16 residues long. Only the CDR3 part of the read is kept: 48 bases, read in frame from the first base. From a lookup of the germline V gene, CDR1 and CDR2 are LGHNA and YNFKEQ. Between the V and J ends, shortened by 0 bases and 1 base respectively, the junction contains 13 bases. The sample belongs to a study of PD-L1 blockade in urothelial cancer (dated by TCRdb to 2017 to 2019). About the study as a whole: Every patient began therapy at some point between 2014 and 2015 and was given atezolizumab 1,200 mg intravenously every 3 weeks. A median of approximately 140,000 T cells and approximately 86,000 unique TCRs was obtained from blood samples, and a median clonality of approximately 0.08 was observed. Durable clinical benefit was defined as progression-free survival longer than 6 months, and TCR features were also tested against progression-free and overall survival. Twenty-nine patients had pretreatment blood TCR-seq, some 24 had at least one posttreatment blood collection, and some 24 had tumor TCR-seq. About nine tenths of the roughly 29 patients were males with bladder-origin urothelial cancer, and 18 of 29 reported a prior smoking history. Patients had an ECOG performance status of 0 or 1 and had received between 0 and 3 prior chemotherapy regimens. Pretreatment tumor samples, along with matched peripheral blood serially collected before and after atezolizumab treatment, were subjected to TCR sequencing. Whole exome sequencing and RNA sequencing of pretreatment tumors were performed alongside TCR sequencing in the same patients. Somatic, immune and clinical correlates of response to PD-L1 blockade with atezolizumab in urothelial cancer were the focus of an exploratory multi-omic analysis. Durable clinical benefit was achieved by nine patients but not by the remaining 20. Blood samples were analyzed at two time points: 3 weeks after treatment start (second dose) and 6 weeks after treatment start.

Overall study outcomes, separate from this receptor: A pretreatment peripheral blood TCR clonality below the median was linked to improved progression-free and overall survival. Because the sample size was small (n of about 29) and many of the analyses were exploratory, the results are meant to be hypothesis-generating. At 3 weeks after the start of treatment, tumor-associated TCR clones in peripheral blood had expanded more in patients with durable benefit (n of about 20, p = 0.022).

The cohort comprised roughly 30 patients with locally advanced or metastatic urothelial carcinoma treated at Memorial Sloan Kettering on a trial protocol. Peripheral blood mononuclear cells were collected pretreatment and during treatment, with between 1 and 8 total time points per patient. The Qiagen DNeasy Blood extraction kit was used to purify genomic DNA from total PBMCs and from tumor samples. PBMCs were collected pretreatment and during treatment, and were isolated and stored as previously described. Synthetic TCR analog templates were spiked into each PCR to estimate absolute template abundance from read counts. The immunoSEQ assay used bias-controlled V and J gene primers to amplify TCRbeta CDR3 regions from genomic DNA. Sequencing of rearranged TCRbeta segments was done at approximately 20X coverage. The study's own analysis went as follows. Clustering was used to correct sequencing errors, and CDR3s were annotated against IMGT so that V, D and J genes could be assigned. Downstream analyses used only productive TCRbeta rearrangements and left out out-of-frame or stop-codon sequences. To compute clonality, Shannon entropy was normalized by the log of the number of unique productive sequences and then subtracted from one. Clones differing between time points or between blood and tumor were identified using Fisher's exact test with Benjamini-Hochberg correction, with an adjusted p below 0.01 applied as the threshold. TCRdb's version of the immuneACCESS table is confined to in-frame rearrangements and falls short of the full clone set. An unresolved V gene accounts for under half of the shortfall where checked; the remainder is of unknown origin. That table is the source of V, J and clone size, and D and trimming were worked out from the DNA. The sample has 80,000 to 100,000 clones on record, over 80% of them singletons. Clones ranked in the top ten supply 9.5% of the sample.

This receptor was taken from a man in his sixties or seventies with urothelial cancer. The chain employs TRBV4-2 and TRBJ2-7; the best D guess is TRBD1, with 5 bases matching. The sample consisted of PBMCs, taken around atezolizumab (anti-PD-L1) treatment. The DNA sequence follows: TGTGCCAGCAGCCAAGATCTATGGCAGGGATCCTACGAGCAGTACTTC. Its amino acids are CASSQDLWQGSYEQYF.